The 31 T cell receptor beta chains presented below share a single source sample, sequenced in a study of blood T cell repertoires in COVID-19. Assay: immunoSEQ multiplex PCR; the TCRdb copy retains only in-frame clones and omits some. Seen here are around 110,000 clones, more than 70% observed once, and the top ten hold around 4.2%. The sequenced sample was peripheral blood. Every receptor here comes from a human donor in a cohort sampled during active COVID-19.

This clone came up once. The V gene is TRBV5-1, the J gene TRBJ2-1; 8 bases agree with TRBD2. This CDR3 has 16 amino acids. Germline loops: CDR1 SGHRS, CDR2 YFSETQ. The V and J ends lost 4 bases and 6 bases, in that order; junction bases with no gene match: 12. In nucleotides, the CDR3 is TGCGCCAGCAGCCCGGGGGATAACGGGAGGGCCAATGAGCAGTTCTTC. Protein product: CASSPGDNGRANEQFF.

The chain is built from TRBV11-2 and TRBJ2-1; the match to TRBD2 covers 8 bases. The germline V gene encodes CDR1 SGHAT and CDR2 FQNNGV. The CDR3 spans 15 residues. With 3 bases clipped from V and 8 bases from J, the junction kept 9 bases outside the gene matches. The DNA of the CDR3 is TGTGCCAGCAGCTTCCTCGGACTAGCAGTCGATGAGCAGTTCTTC. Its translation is CASSFLGLAVDEQFF.

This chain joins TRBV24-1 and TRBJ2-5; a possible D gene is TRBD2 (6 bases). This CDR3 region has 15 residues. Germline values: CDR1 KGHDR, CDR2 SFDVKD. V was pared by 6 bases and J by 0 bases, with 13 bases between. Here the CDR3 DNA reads TGTGCCACCAGTAGGGCAGGGAGGAACCAAGAGACCCAGTACTTC. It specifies CATSRAGRNQETQYF.

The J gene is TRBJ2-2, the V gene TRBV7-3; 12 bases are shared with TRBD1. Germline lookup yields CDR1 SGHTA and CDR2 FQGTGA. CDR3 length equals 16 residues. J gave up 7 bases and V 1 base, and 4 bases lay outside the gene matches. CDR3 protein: CASSLMGQGAFGELFF. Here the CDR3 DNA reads TGTGCCAGCAGCTTAATGGGACAGGGGGCCTTCGGGGAGCTGTTTTTT. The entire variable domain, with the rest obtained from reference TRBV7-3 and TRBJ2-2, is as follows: GAGVSQTPSNKVTEKGKYVELRCDPISGHTALYWYRQSLGQGPEFLIYFQGTGAADDSGLPNDRFFAVRPEGSVSTLKIQRTERGDSAVYLCASSLMGQGAFGELFFGEGSRLTVL.

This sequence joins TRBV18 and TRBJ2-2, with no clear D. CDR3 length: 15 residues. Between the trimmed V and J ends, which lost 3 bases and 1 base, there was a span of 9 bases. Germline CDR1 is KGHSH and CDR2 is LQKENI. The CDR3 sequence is CASSPMGLNTGELFF. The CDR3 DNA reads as TGTGCCAGCTCACCTATGGGCCTGAACACCGGGGAGCTGTTTTTT.

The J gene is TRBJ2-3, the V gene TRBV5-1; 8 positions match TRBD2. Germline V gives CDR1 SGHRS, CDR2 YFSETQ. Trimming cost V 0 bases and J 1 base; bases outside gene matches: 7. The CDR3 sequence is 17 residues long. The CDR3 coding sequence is TGCGCCAGCAGCTTGGCCGGGGGTAGCGGGGGCACAGATACGCAGTATTTT. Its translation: CASSLAGGSGGTDTQYF.

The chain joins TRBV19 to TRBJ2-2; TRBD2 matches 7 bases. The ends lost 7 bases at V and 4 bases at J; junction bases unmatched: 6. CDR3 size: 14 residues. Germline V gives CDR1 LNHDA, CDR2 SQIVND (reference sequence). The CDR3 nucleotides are TGTGCCAGTACCCGCCCTAGCGGCACCGGGGAGCTGTTTTTT. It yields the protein CASTRPSGTGELFF. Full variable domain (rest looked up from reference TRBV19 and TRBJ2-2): DGGITQSPKYLFRKEGQNVTLSCEQNLNHDAMYWYRQDPGQGLRLIYYSQIVNDFQKGDIAEGYSVSREKKESFPLTVTSAQKNPTAFYLCASTRPSGTGELFFGEGSRLTVL.

CDR3 in amino acids: CSVGDYTDTQYF. The CDR3 coding sequence is TGCAGCGTTGGCGATTACACAGATACGCAGTATTTT. This chain joins TRBV29-1 and TRBJ2-3; D unclear. The CDR3 consists of 12 residues. V gave up 4 bases and J gave up 2 bases, with 7 bases separating them. Germline assignment: CDR1 SQVTM and CDR2 ANQGSEA.

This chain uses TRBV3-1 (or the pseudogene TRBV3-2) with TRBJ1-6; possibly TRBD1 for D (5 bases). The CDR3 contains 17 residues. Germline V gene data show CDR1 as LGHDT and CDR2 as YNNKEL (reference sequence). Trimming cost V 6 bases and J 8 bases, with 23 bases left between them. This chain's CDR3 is CASSETPQANIDSPLHF. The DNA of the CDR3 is TGTGCCAGCAGTGAGACCCCACAGGCAAATATCGATTCACCCCTCCACTTT.

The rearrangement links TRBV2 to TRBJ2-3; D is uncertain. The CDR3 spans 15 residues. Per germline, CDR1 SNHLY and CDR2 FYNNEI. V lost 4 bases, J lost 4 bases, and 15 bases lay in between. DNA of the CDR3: TGTGCCAGCAGTGGATTACAGTCGTCACCAGATACGCAGTATTTT. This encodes CASSGLQSSPDTQYF.

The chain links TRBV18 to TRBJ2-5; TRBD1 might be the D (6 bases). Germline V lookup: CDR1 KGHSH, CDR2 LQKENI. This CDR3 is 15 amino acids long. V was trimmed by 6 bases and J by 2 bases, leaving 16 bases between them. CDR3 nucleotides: TGTGCCAGCTCCGCCCTGGGGACACGACAAGAGACCCAGTACTTC. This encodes CASSALGTRQETQYF.

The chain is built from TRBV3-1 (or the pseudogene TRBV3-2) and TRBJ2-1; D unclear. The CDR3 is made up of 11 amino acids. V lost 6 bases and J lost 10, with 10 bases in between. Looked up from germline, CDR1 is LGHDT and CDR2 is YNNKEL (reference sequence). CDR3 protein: CASSTTEEQFF. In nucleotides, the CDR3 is TGTGCCAGCAGTACAACGGAGGAGCAGTTCTTC.

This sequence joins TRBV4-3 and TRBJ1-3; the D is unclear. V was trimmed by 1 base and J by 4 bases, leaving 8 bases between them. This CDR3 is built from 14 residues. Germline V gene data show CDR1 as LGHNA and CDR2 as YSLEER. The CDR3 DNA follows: TGCGCCAGCAGCCAAGCCTCTAGGGGAAACACCATATATTTT. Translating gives CASSQASRGNTIYF.

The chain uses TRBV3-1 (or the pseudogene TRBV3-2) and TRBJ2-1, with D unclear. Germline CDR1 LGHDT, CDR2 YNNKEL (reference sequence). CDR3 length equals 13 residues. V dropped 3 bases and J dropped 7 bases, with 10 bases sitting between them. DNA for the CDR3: TGTGCCAGCAGCCATAATTACGGTAATGAGCAGTTCTTC. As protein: CASSHNYGNEQFF.

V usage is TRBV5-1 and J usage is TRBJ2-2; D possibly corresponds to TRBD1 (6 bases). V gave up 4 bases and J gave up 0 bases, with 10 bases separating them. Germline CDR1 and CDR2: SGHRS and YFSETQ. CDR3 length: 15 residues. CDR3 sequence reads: CASSTDSTNTGELFF. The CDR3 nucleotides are TGCGCCAGCAGCACGGACAGTACGAACACCGGGGAGCTGTTTTTT.

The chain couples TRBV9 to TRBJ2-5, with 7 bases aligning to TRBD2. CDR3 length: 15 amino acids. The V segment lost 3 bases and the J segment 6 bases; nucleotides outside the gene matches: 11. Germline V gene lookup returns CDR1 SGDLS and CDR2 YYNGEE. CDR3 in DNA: TGTGCCAGCAGCGGACTAGGGCGGGAGCCTAAGACCCAGTACTTC. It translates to CASSGLGREPKTQYF.

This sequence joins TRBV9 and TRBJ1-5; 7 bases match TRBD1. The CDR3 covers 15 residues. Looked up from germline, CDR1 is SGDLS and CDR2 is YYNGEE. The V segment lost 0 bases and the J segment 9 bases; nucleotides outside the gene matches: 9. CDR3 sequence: CASSVGGDSSSPQHF. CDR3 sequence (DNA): TGTGCCAGCAGCGTAGGGGGGGACAGTTCTTCGCCCCAGCATTTT. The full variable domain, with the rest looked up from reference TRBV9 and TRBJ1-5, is DSGVTQTPKHLITATGQRVTLRCSPRSGDLSVYWYQQSLDQGLQFLIQYYNGEERAKGNILERFSAQQFPDLHSELNLSSLELGDSALYFCASSVGGDSSSPQHFGDGTRLSIL.

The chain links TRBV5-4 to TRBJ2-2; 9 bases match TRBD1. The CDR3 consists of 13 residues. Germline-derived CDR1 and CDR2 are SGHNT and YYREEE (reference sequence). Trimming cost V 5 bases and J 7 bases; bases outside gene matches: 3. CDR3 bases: TGTGCCAGCAGACGGACAGGGGACGGGGAGCTGTTTTTT. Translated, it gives CASRRTGDGELFF.

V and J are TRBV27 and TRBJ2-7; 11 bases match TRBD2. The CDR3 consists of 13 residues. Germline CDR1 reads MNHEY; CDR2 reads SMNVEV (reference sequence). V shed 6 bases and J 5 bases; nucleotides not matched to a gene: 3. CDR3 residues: CASRTLAGDEQYV. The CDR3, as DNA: TGTGCCAGCAGAACACTAGCGGGAGACGAGCAGTACGTC.

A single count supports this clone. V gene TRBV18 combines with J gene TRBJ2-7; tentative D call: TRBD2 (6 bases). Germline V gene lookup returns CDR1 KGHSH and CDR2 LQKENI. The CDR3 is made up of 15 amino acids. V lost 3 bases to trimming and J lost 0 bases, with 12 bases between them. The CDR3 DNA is TGTGCCAGCTCACCCGCGGACGGGGGCTCCTACGAGCAGTACTTC. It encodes CASSPADGGSYEQYF.

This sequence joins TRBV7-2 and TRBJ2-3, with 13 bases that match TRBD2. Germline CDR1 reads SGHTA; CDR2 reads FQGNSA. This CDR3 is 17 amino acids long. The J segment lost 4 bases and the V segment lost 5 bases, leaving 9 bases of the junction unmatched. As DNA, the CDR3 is TGTGCCAGCAGCCCTCAGACCGGACTAGCGGGAGCAGATACGCAGTATTTT. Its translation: CASSPQTGLAGADTQYF.

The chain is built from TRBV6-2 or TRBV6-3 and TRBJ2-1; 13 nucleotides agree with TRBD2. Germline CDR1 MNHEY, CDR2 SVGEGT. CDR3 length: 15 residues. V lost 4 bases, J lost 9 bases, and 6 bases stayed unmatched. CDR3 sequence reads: CASSLPGLAGSEQFF. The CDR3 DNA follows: TGTGCCAGCAGTTTACCGGGACTAGCGGGAAGTGAGCAGTTCTTC.

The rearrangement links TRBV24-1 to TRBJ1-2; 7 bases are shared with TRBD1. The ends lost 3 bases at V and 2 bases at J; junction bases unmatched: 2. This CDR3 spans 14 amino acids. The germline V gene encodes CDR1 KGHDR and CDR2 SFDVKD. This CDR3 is CATSDMTGNYGYTF. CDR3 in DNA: TGTGCCACCAGTGATATGACAGGGAACTATGGCTACACCTTC.

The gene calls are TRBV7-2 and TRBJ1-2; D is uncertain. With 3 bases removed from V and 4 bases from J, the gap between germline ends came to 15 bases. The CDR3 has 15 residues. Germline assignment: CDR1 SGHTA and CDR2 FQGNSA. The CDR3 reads CASSFVSAGSYGYTF. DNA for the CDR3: TGTGCCAGCAGCTTCGTATCGGCGGGGAGCTATGGCTACACCTTC.

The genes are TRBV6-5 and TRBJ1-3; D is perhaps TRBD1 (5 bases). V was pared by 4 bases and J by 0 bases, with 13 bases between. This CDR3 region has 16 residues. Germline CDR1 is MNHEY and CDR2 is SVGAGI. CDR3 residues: CASSFGTPSSGNTIYF. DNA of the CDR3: TGTGCCAGCAGTTTCGGGACTCCGAGCTCTGGAAACACCATATATTTT.

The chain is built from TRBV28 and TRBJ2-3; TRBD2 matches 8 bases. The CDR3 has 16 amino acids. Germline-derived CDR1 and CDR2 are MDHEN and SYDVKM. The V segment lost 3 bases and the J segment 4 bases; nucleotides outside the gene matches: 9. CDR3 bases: TGTGCCAGCAGTTTTCCGGGAGGGCCAATTGCAGATACGCAGTATTTT. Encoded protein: CASSFPGGPIADTQYF.

Here the CDR3 DNA reads TGTGCCAGCAGTTCCAGGACAGGGACTGGGGCCAACGTCCTGACTTTC. Its translation: CASSSRTGTGANVLTF. This chain joins TRBV27 and TRBJ2-6; TRBD1 matches at 8 bases. From germline, CDR1 is MNHEY and CDR2 SMNVEV (reference sequence). Trimming cost V 4 bases and J 2 bases; bases outside gene matches: 4. The CDR3 length is 16 residues.

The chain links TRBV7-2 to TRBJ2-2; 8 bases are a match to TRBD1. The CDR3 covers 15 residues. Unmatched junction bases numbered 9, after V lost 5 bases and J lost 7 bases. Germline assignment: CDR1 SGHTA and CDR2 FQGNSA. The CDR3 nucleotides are TGTGCCAGCAGCCTGGACAGGGTTTCCCTCGGGGAGCTGTTTTTT. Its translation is CASSLDRVSLGELFF.

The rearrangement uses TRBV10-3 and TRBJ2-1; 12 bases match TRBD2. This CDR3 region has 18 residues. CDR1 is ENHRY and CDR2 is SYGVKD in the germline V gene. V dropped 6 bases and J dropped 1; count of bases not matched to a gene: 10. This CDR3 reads CAISPTSGSSRSYNEQFF. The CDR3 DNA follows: TGTGCCATCAGCCCGACTAGCGGGAGTTCTAGGTCCTACAATGAGCAGTTCTTC.

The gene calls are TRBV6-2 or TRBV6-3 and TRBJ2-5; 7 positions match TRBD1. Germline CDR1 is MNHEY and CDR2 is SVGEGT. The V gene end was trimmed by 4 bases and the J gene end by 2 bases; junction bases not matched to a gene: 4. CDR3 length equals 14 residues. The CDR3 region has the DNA TGTGCCAGCAGTTTGGGACAGTTGCAAGAGACCCAGTACTTC. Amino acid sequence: CASSLGQLQETQYF.

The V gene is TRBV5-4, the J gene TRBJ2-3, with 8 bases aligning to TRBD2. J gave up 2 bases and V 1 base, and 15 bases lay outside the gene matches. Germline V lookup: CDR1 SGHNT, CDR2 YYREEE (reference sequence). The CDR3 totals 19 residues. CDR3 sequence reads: CASSLFAPFSGKTTDTQYF. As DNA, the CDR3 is TGTGCCAGCAGCTTGTTTGCCCCCTTTAGCGGGAAGACCACAGATACGCAGTATTTT.